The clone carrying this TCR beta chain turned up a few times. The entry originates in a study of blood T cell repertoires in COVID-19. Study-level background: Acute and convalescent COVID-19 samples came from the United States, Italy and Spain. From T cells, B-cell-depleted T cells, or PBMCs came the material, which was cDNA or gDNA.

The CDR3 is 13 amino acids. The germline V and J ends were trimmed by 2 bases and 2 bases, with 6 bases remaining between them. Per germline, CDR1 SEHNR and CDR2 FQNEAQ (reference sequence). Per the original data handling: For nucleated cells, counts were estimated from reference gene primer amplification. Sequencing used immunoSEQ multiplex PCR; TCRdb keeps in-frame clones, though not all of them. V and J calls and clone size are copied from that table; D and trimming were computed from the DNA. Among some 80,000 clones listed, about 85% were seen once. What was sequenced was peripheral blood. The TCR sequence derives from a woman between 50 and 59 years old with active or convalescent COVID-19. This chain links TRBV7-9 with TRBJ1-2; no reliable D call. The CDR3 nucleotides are TGTGCCAGCAGCTTACCAGAAAACTATGGCTACACCTTC. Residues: CASSLPENYGYTF.